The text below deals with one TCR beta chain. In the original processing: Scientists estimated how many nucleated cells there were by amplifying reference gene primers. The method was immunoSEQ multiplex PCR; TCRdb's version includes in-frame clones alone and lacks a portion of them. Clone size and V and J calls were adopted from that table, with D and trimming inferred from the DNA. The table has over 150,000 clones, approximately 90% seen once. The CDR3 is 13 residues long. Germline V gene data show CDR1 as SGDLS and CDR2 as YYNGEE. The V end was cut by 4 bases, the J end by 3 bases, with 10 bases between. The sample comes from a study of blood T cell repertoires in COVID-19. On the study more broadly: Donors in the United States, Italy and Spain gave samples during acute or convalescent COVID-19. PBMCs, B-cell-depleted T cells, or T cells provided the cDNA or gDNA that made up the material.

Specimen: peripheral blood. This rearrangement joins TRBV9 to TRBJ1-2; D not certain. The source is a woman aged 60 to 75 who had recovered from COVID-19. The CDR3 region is CASSPDLDYGYTF. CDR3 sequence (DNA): TGTGCCAGCAGCCCCGATTTAGACTATGGCTACACCTTC.